Below, 11 T cell receptor beta chains from the same sample are listed, as sequenced in a study of blood T cells in healthy people across ages. A J-beta primer mix and a sample-barcoded 5' primer were used in a second PCR of roughly 6 to 11 cycles. One entry per CDR3 protein, called by TCRdb with MiXCR from the 5' RACE reads. The sample consists of over a million distinct CDR3 sequences, 59% of them appearing once. The sequenced material came from blood. The receptors originated from a young man in good health.

The sample holds a few counts of this clonotype. This chain links TRBV12-3 or TRBV12-4 with TRBJ2-7; either TRBD1 or TRBD2 may fit D (5 bases each). The CDR3 extends over 17 amino acids. V was cut by 6 bases and J by 0 bases, with 21 bases left in between. This chain's CDR3 is CASRAGTGTKDSYEQYF. CDR3 sequence (DNA): TGTGCCAGCAGGGCAGGGACCGGTACCAAGGACTCCTACGAGCAGTACTTC.

The rearrangement joins TRBV6-1 to TRBJ2-5, with a possible D match to TRBD1 (6 bases). The V gene lost 1 base and the J gene lost 11 bases, with 17 bases spanning the gap. Germline CDR1 reads MNHNS; CDR2 reads SASEGT. The CDR3 length is 14 residues. The CDR3 is CASSEDGDTGEQYF. DNA of the CDR3: TGTGCCAGCAGTGAAGATGGGGACACCGGGGAGCAGTACTTC.

The rearrangement links TRBV14 to TRBJ2-5; 7 nucleotides agree with TRBD2. Germline values: CDR1 SGHDN, CDR2 FVKESK. The junction had 7 bases not matched to a gene; V was cut back by 1 base and J by 5 bases. The CDR3 is 15 residues long. DNA of the CDR3: TGTGCCAGCAGCCAAGGTGCCGGGAGGTCGGAGACCCAGTACTTC. Its protein product is CASSQGAGRSETQYF. Supplemented by reference TRBV14 and TRBJ2-5, the full variable domain reads EAGVTQFPSHSVIEKGQTVTLRCDPISGHDNLYWYRRVMGKEIKFLLHFVKESKQDESGMPNNRFLAERTGGTYSTLKVQPAELEDSGVYFCASSQGAGRSETQYFGPGTRLLVL.

The rearrangement joins TRBV12-3 or TRBV12-4 to TRBJ1-1, with D hard to call. V was clipped by 6 bases and J by 1 base, with 12 bases between them. The CDR3 is 14 residues long. The CDR3 here is CASSHNAGNTEAFF. The DNA of the CDR3 is TGTGCCAGCAGCCATAACGCGGGGAACACTGAAGCTTTCTTT.

This sequence joins TRBV28 and TRBJ1-2, with 9 bases fitting TRBD1. Germline values: CDR1 MDHEN, CDR2 SYDVKM. V shed 7 bases, J shed 11 bases, and the junction held 8 bases outside the gene matches. This CDR3 has 12 amino acids. CDR3 in DNA: TGTGCCAGCACCAGGGACAGGGAGGTGTACACCTTC. Encoded protein: CASTRDREVYTF.

This sequence joins TRBV18 and TRBJ2-3; D is perhaps TRBD1 (5 bases). V was trimmed by 4 bases and J by 4 bases, leaving 15 bases between them. The CDR3 is 15 residues long. Germline values: CDR1 KGHSH, CDR2 LQKENI. CDR3 coding DNA: TGTGCCAGCTCACTCCCCAGGGAATTCGCAGATACGCAGTATTTT. Protein sequence: CASSLPREFADTQYF.

V and J are TRBV12-3 or TRBV12-4 and TRBJ1-5; perhaps TRBD1 as D (5 bases). The CDR3 is 14 amino acids. Trimming left V 6 bases short and J 7 bases short, with 16 bases between. The CDR3 region is CASSARPGVQPQHF. As DNA, the CDR3 is TGTGCCAGCAGCGCACGGCCGGGGGTGCAGCCCCAGCATTTT.

V gene TRBV9 combines with J gene TRBJ1-2, with TRBD1 matching 8 bases. V was pared by 2 bases and J by 3 bases, with 6 bases of the junction left unmatched. Germline lookup yields CDR1 SGDLS and CDR2 YYNGEE. CDR3 length equals 15 residues. CDR3 nucleotide sequence: TGTGCCAGCAGCGTTGGCAGGGGGCCATACTATGGCTACACCTTC. Protein sequence: CASSVGRGPYYGYTF.

This clonotype was recorded a few times. The V call is TRBV9, the J call TRBJ2-7; 8 positions match TRBD2. V was clipped by 7 bases and J by 6 bases; unmatched bases: 9. This CDR3 spans 13 amino acids. Germline loops: CDR1 SGDLS, CDR2 YYNGEE. The CDR3 region is CASREGSSGEQYF. The CDR3 region has the DNA TGTGCCAGCCGGGAGGGGTCCTCCGGCGAGCAGTACTTC.

This clonotype was seen only a few times. The rearrangement joins TRBV20-1 to TRBJ2-1; TRBD2 aligns across 8 bases. This CDR3 region has 14 residues. V lost 3 bases to trimming and J lost 3 bases; unmatched junction nucleotides: 4. The germline V gene has CDR1 DFQATT and CDR2 SNEGSKA (reference sequence). The CDR3 protein is CSASYSGNYNEQFF. The CDR3 DNA follows: TGCAGTGCTAGCTATAGCGGGAACTACAATGAGCAGTTCTTC.

A few counts support this clonotype. This chain links TRBV7-2 with TRBJ2-7; possibly TRBD1 for D (5 bases). Trimming pared 1 base from V and 1 base from J, leaving 11 bases between. The CDR3 extends over 15 amino acids. Germline V lookup: CDR1 SGHTA, CDR2 FQGNSA. The CDR3 DNA reads as TGTGCCAGCAGCTTAGAGCAGGGTAGATCCTACGAGCAGTACTTC. It is translated as CASSLEQGRSYEQYF.